This TCR beta chain appears in the sequencing data of a study of blood T cell repertoires in COVID-19. Across the whole study: Material from acute and convalescent COVID-19 was sourced from the United States, Italy and Spain. Sources were T cells, B-cell-depleted T cells, or PBMCs; the material itself was cDNA or gDNA.

The CDR3 contains 15 residues. Trimming took 1 base from V and 7 from J, leaving 14 bases between them. CDR1 MGHRA and CDR2 YSYEKL come from the germline V gene. Per the authors' pipeline: Amplified reference gene primers provided the basis for estimating nucleated cell counts. Data came from immunoSEQ multiplex PCR; TCRdb stores just in-frame clones and leaves some out. That table is the source of V, J and clone size, and D and trimming were worked out from the DNA. The repertoire has a few hundred thousand clones, 70% to 90% of them found once; the top ten carry roughly 9.6%. The sequencing sample was made of peripheral blood. The rearrangement joins TRBV4-1 to TRBJ1-5; D gene unclear. The receptor comes from a woman between 65 and 79 years old with acute or convalescent COVID-19. The CDR3 coding sequence is TGCGCCAGCAGCCAAGGACCCGGGAGCGAGCAGCCCCAGCATTTT. As protein: CASSQGPGSEQPQHF.